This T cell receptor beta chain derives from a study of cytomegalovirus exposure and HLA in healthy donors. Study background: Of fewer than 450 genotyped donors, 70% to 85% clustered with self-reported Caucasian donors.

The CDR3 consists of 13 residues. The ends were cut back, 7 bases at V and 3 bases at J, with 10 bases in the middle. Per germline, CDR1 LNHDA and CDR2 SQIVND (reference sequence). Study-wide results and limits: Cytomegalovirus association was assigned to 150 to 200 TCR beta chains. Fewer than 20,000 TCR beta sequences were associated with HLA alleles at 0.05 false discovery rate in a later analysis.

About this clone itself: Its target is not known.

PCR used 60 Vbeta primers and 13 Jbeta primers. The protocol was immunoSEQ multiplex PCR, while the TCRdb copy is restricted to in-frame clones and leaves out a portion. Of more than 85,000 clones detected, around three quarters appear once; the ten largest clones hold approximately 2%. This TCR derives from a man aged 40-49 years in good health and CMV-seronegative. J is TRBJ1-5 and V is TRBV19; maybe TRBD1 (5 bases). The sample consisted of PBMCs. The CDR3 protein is CASTGGINQPQHF. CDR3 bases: TGTGCCAGTACGGGGGGTATCAATCAGCCCCAGCATTTT.